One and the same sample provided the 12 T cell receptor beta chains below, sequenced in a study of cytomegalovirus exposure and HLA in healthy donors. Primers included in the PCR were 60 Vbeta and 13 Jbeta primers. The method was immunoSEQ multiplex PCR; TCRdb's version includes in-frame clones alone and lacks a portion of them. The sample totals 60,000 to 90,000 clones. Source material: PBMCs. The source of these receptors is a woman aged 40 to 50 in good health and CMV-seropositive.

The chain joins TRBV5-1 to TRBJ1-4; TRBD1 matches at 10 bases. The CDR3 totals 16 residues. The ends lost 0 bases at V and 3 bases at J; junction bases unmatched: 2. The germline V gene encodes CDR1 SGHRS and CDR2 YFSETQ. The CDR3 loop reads CASSLGQGASNEKLFF. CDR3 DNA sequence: TGCGCCAGCAGCTTGGGACAGGGGGCGTCTAATGAAAAACTGTTTTTT.

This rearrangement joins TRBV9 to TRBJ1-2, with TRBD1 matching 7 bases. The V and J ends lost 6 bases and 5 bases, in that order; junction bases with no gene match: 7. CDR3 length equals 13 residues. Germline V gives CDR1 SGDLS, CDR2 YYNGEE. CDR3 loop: CASTRGTAYGYTF. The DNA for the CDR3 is TGTGCCAGCACAAGGGGGACAGCGTATGGCTACACCTTC.

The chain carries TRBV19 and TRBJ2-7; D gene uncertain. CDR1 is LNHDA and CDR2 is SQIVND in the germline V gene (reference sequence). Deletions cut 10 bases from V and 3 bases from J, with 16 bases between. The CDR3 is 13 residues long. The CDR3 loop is CATLDTLLYEQYF. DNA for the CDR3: TGTGCCACCCTCGACACTCTACTCTACGAGCAGTACTTC.

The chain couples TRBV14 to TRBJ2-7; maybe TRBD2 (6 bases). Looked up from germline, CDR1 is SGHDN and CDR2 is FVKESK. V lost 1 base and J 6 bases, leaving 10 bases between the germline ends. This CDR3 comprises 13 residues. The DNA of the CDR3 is TGTGCCAGCAGCCAAGTCGGGGGTTCCGAGCAGTACTTC. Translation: CASSQVGGSEQYF.

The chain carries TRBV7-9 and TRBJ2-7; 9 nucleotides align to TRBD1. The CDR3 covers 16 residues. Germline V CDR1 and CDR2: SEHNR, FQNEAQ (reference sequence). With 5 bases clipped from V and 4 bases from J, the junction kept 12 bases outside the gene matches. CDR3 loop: CASSKSGRDRAYEQYF. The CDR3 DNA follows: TGTGCCAGCAGCAAAAGTGGCCGGGACAGGGCTTACGAGCAGTACTTC.

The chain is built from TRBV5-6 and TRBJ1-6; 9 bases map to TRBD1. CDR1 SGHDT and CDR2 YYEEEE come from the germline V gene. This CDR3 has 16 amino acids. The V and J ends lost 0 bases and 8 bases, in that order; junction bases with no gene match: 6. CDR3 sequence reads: CASSLGTGATYSPLHF. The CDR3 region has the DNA TGTGCCAGCAGCTTGGGGACAGGGGCTACGTATTCACCCCTCCACTTT.

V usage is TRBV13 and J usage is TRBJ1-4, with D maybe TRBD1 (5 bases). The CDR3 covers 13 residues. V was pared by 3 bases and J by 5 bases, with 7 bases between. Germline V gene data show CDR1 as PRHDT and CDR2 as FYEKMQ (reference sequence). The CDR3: CASSFSGNEKLFF. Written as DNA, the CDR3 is TGTGCCAGCAGCTTTTCAGGGAATGAAAAACTGTTTTTT.

CDR3 amino acids: CASSESGGAHHEQYF. CDR3 in DNA: TGTGCCAGTAGTGAAAGCGGGGGTGCGCACCACGAGCAGTACTTC. The rearrangement links TRBV19 to TRBJ2-7, with TRBD2 matching 8 bases. With V trimmed by 5 bases and J by 5 bases, 11 bases remained unmatched. Germline assignment: CDR1 LNHDA and CDR2 SQIVND (reference sequence). The CDR3 sequence is 15 residues long.

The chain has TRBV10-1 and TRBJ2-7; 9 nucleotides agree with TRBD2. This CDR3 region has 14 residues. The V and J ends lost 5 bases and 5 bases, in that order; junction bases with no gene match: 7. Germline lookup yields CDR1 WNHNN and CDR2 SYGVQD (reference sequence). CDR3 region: CASSLSGSGHEQYF. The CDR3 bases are TGCGCCAGCAGTCTTAGCGGGAGCGGACACGAGCAGTACTTC.

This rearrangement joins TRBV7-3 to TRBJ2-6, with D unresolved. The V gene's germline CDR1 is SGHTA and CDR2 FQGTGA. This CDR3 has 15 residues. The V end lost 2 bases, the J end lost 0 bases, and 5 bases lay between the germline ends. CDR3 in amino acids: CASSLSGSGANVLTF. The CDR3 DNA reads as TGTGCCAGCAGCTTATCCGGCTCTGGGGCCAACGTCCTGACTTTC.

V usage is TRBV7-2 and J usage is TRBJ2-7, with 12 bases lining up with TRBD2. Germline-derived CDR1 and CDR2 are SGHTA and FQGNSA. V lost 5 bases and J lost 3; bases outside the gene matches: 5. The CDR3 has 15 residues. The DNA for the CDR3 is TGTGCCAGCAGCGTCCCGGGACTAGCGGGCTACGAGCAGTACTTC. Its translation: CASSVPGLAGYEQYF.

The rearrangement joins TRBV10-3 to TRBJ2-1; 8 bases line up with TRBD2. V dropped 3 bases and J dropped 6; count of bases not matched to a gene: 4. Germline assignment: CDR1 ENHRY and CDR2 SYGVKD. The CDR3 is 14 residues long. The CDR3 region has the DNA TGTGCCATCAGTGAAACTAGCGGTCTCAATGAGCAGTTCTTC. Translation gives CAISETSGLNEQFF.